This TCR beta chain was found in a study of vaccination and CD4 T cells after COVID-19. The wider study: Convalescent individuals numbered four females and six males, two being Hispanic. At a median 72 days (range 14 to 241) after dose two, post-vaccine samples were obtained.

The treatment is: roughly 10-day PBMC culture with coronavirus spike peptide pools or control peptides (ViraFEST assay). The Oncomine TCR Beta short-read assay generated sequence data from the DNA of cultured CD4+ T cells. TCRdb called the PCR reads again in MiXCR, with one record for every CDR3 protein. The top ten clones hold around 7.7% of a sample with roughly 18,000 distinct CDR3 sequences, about two fifths of them seen once. Turning to this clonotype: The antigen is not known.

The germline CDR1 and CDR2 sequences are MNHEY and SVGEGT. CDR3 length: 14 amino acids. Trimming shortened V by 5 bases and J by 9 bases, and 16 bases separated the two germline ends. Overall study findings and caveats: Spike mono-reactivity was evident in 304 of the 307 vaccine-specific clones derived from convalescent patients.

This sample comprised CD4+ T cells from blood, cultured in vitro, obtained after SARS-CoV-2 vaccination. This receptor was obtained from a human donor who had recovered from COVID-19. The V gene is TRBV6-2 or TRBV6-3, the J gene TRBJ2-2, with D unresolved. Here the CDR3 DNA reads TGTGCCAGCAGTCCAGACTGGTCAAACCGGGAGCTGTTTTTT. Residues: CASSPDWSNRELFF.